This T cell receptor beta chain was captured by sequencing in a study of spatial heterogeneity in lung cancer. In this sample, this clonotype turned up a few times. TCRdb used MiXCR to reprocess the 5' RACE reads, holding one entry per CDR3 protein. The sample records about 36,000 distinct CDR3 sequences, around 5.2% being singletons. Noted time point: sample taken at primary tumor resection. Frozen PBMC, nontumor lung or tumor provided whole RNA, which was sequenced unsorted. The CDR3 runs 14 residues. Trimming left V 6 bases short and J 5 bases short, with 16 bases between. Germline V gene lookup returns CDR1 LNHDA and CDR2 SQIVND (reference sequence).

The chain employs TRBV19 and TRBJ2-5; D may correspond to TRBD1 or TRBD2 (5 bases each). This clonotype was sampled from a female donor with early-stage non-small cell lung cancer. The sequencing here drew on PBMCs, taken at surgery. CDR3 sequence: CASRPRGSVETQYF. CDR3 nucleotides: TGTGCCAGTAGGCCCCGGGGCTCGGTGGAGACCCAGTACTTC.